The T cell receptor (beta chain) under discussion was sequenced for a study of shared clonotypes between healthy human individuals. Study-level background: A couple of female and a few male donors aged 18 to 49 were enrolled. Whole-study results and caveats: As a rule, naive subsets had a larger estimated richness than memory subsets.

CDR3 length: 11 amino acids. V dropped 5 bases and J dropped 10; count of bases not matched to a gene: 5. The V gene's germline CDR1 is SGHAT and CDR2 FQNNGV. Assay: immunoSEQ multiplex PCR; the TCRdb copy retains only in-frame clones and omits some. The table shows some 2,100,000 clones, with approximately 96% occurring only once. On this clone: Antigen: not known.

The rearrangement uses TRBV11-2 and TRBJ2-7; 7 positions agree with TRBD2. Sequenced sample: naive CD4+ T cells sorted from blood. Documented subset: CD45RA+ positively selected. The receptor was isolated from a young man in good health. The CDR3 nucleotides are TGTGCCAGCAGCACGGGACTACTACAGTACTTC. Translation gives CASSTGLLQYF.